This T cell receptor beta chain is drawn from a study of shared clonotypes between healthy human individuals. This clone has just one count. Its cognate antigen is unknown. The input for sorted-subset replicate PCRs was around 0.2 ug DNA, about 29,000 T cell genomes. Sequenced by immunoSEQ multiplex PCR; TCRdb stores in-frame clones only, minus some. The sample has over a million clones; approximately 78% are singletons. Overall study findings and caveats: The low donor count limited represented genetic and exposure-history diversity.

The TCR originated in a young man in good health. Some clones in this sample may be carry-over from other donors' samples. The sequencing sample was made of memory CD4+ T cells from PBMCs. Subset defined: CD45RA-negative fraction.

As DNA, the CDR3 is TGTGCCAGCAAAGGGGGGCCACGCCGTAGCACAGATACGCAGTATTTT. Residues: CASKGGPRRSTDTQYF. This sequence joins TRBV11-2 and TRBJ2-3, with D perhaps given as TRBD1 or TRBD2 (6 bases each). Germline lookup yields CDR1 SGHAT and CDR2 FQNNGV. The CDR3 has 16 residues. Deletions cut 7 bases from V and 0 bases from J, with 17 bases between.